At least ten counts were recorded for the clone carrying this T cell receptor beta chain. Germline V gene data show CDR1 as MDHEN and CDR2 as SYDVKM. CDR3 size: 12 residues. Assembly of TCR beta libraries relied on iRepertoire HTBI primers together with Arm-PCR of CDR3 regions. TCRdb re-called the multiplex PCR reads with MiXCR, one entry per CDR3 protein. The sample has around 460,000 distinct CDR3 sequences, around 15% seen once. The time point denotes: newly diagnosed GD, antithyroid drugs for less than 3 months. Preparation of the TCR library used RNA extracted from PBMCs. The data derive from a study of regulatory T cells in long-lasting Graves disease. Overall study: Graves' cases, newly diagnosed, had used antithyroid drugs under 3 months.

A further study also used this sample, focusing on T cells in Graves' hyperthyroidism and ophthalmopathy.

The J gene is TRBJ2-1, the V gene TRBV28; D is unresolved. This TCR was sampled from a woman aged 45-65 years with Graves disease. The sample was peripheral blood mononuclear cells (PBMCs), taken at new diagnosis, from a patient treated with antithyroid drugs. This chain's CDR3 is CVLTGINNEQFF. CDR3 in DNA: TGTGTTCTTACGGGCATAAACAATGAGCAGTTCTTC.